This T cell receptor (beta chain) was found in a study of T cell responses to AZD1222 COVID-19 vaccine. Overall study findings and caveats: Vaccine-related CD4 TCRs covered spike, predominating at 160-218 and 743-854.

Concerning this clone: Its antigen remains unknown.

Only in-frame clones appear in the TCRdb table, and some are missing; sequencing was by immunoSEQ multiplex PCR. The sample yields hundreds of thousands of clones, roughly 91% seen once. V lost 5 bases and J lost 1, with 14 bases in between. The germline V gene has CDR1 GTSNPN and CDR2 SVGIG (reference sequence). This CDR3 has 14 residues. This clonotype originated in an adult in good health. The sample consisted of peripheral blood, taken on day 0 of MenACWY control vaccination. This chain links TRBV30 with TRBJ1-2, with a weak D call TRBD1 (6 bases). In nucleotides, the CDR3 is TGTGCCTGGGTGGACAGAAAAGTTAACTATGGCTACACCTTC. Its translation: CAWVDRKVNYGYTF.